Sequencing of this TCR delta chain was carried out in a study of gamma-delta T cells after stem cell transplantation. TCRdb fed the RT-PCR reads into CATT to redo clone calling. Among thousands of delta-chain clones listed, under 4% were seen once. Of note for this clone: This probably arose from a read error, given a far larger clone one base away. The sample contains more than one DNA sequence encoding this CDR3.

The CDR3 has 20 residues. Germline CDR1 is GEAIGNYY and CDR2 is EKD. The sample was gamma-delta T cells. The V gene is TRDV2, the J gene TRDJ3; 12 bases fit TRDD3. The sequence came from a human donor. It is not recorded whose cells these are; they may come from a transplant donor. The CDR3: CACDTVLGDTHSWDTRQMFF. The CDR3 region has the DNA TGTGCCTGTGACACCGTACTGGGGGATACTCACTCCTGGGACACCCGTCAGATGTTTTTC.